Listed here is a single TCR beta chain. Its antigen remains unknown. PCR amplification relied on 60 Vbeta primers (plus 13 Jbeta primers). Some clones are missing from TCRdb's copy, which holds only in-frame ones; the method was immunoSEQ multiplex PCR. Here the sample spans about 150,000 clones, 73% being singletons. The data derive from a study of cytomegalovirus exposure and HLA in healthy donors. The CDR3 totals 15 residues. Germline V gene lookup returns CDR1 MRHNA and CDR2 SNTAGT. V shed 4 bases, J shed 5 bases, and the junction held 6 bases outside the gene matches. Study conclusions and caveats: Analyses of presence/absence relied on an assumption of roughly uniform sequencing depth across donors.

The chain carries TRBV6-4 and TRBJ2-1; 9 bases agree with TRBD2. Source material: PBMCs. The sequence was collected from a woman younger than 30 in good health and CMV-seronegative. As DNA, the CDR3 is TGTGCCAGCAGTGTCATTAGCGGGGGAAACAATGAGCAGTTCTTC. Its translation is CASSVISGGNNEQFF.